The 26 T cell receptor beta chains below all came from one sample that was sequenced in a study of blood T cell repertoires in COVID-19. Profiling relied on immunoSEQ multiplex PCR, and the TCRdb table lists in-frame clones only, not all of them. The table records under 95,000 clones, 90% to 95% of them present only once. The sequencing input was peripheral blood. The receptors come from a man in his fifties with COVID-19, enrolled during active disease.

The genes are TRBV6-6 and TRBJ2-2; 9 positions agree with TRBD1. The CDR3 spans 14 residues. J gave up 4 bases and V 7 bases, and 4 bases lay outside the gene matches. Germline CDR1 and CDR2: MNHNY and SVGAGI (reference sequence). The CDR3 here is CASTLTGGTGELFF. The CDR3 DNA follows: TGTGCCAGCACCTTGACAGGGGGCACCGGGGAGCTGTTTTTT.

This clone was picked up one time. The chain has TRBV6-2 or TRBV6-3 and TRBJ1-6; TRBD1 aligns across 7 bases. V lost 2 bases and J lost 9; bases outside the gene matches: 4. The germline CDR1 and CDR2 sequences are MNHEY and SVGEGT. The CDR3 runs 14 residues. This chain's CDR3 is CASSYGQGVSPLHF. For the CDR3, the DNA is TGTGCCAGCAGTTACGGCCAGGGGGTTTCACCCCTCCACTTT.

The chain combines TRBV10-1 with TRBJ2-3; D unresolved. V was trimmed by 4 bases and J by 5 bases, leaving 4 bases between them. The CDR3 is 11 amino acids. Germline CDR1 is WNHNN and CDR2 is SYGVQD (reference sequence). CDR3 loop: CASSVGDTQYF. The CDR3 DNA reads TGCGCCAGCAGTGTCGGAGATACGCAGTATTTT.

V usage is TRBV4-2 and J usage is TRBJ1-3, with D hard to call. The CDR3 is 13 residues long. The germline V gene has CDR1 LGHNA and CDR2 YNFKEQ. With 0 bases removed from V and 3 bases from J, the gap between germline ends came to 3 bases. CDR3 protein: CASSQDHGNTIYF. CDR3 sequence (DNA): TGTGCCAGCAGCCAAGATCATGGAAACACCATATATTTT.

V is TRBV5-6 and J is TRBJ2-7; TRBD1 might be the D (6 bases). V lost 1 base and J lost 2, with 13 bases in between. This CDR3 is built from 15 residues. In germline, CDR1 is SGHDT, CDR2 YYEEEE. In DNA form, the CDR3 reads TGTGCCAGCAGCTTGACAGGGATTAACACCTACGAGCAGTACTTC. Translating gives CASSLTGINTYEQYF.

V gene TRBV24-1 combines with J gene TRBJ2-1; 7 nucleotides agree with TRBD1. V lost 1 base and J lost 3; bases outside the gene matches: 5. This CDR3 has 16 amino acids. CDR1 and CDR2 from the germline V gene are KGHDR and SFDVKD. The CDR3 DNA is TGTGCCACCAGTGATTTCGCCAGGGGGAACTACAATGAGCAGTTCTTC. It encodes CATSDFARGNYNEQFF.

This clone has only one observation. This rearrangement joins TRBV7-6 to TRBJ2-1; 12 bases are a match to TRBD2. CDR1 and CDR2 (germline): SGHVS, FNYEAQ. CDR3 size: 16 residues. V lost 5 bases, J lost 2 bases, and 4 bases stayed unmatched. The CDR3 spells CASSLRLAGAYNEQFF. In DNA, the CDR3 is TGTGCCAGCAGCCTAAGACTAGCGGGAGCCTACAATGAGCAGTTCTTC.

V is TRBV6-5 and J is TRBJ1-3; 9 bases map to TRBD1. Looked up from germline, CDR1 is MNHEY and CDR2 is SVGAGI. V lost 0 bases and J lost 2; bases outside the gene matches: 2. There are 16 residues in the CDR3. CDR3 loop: CASSYSGTGTGNTIYF. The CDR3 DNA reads TGTGCCAGCAGTTACTCTGGGACAGGGACTGGAAACACCATATATTTT.

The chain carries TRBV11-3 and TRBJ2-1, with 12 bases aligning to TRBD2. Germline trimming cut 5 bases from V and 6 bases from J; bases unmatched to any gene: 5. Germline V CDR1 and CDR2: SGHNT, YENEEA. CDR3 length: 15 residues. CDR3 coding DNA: TGTGCCAGCAGCCCTAGGACTAGCGGGGCCAATGAGCAGTTCTTC. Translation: CASSPRTSGANEQFF.

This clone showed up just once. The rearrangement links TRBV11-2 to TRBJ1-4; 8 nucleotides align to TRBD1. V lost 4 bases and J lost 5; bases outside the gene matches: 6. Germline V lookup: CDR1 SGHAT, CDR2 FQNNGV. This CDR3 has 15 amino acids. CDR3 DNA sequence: TGTGCCAGCAGCTCAATCGGACAGGGAAATGAAAAACTGTTTTTT. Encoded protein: CASSSIGQGNEKLFF.

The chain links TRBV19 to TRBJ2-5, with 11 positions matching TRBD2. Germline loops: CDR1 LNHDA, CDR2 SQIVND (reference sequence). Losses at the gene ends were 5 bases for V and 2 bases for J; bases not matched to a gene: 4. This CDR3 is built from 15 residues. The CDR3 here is CASSPGTSGQETQYF. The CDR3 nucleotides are TGTGCCAGTAGTCCCGGGACTAGCGGACAAGAGACCCAGTACTTC. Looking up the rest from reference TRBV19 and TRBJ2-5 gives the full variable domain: DGGITQSPKYLFRKEGQNVTLSCEQNLNHDAMYWYRQDPGQGLRLIYYSQIVNDFQKGDIAEGYSVSREKKESFPLTVTSAQKNPTAFYLCASSPGTSGQETQYFGPGTRLLVL.

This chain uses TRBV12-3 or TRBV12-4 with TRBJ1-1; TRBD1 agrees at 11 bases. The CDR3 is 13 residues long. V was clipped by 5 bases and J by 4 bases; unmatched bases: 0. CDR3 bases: TGTGCCAGCAGTGGGACAGGGGGCACTGAAGCTTTCTTT. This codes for CASSGTGGTEAFF.

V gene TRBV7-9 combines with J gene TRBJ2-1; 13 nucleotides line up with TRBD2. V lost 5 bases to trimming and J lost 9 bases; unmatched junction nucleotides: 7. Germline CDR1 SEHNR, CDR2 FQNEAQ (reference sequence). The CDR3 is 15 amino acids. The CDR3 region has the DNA TGTGCCAGCAGCCCGGGGACTAGCGGGACGGGTGAGCAGTTCTTC. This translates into CASSPGTSGTGEQFF.

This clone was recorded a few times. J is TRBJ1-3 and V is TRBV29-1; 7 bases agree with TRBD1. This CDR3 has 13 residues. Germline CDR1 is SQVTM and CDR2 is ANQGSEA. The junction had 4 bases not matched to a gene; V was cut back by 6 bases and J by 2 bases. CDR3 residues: CSVSGTAGNTIYF. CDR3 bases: TGCAGCGTATCAGGGACAGCTGGAAACACCATATATTTT.

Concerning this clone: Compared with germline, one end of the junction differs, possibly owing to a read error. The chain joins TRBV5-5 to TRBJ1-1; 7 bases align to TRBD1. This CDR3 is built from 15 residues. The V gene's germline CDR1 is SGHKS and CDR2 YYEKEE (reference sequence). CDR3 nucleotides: TGTGCCAGCAGTTTGGACCTCACGCTGGGACAGGAAGCTTTCTTT. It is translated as CASSLDLTLGQEAFF.

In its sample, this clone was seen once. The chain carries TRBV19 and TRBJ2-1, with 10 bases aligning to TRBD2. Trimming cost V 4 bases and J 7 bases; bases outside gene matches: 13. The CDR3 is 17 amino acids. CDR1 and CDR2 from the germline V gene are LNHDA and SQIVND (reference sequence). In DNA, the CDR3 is TGTGCCAGTAGTACCCTAGCGGGAGCGGACCCTGTTAATGAGCAGTTCTTC. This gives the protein CASSTLAGADPVNEQFF.

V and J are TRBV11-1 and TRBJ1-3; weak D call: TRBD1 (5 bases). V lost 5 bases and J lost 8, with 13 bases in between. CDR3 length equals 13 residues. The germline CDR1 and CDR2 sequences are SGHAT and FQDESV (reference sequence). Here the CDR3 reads CASSVTVGDTIYF. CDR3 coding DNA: TGTGCCAGCAGCGTGACAGTCGGTGACACCATATATTTT.

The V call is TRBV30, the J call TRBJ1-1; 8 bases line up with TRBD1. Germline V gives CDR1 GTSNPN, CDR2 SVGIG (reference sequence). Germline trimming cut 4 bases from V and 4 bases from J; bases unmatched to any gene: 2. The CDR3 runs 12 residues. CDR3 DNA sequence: TGTGCCTGGATTACAGGGGGCACTGAAGCTTTCTTT. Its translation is CAWITGGTEAFF.

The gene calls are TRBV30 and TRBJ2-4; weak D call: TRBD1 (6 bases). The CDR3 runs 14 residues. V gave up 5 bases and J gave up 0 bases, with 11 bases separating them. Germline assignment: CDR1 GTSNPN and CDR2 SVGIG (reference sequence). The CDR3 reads CAWSEGVAKNIQYF. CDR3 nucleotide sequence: TGTGCCTGGTCCGAGGGGGTAGCCAAAAACATTCAGTACTTC.

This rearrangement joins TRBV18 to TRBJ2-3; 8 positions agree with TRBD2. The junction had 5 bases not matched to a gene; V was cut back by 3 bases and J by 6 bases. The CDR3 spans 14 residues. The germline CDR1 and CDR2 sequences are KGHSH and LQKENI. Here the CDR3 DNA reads TGTGCCAGCTCACCCCGCGGGGGGCGCGATACGCAGTATTTT. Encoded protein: CASSPRGGRDTQYF.

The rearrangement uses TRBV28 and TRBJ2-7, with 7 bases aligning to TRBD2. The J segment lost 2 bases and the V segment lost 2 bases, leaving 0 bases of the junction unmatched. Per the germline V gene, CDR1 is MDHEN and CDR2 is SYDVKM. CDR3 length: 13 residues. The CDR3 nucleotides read TGTGCCAGCAGTTTAAGCGGGACCTACGAGCAGTACTTC. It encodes CASSLSGTYEQYF. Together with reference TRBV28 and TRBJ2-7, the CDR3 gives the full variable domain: DVKVTQSSRYLVKRTGEKVFLECVQDMDHENMFWYRQDPGLGLRLIYFSYDVKMKEKGDIPEGYSVSREKKERFSLILESASTNQTSMYLCASSLSGTYEQYFGPGTRLTVT.

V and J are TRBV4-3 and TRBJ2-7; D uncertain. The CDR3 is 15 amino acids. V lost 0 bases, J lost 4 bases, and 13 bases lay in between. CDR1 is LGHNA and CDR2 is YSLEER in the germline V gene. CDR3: CASSQDNPPNYEQYF. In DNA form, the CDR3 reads TGCGCCAGCAGCCAAGATAACCCCCCTAATTACGAGCAGTACTTC.

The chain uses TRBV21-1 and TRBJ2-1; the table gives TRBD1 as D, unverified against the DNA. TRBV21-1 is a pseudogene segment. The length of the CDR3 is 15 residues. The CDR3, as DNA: TGTGCCAGCAGCATAGGGGAAGGCGCTCGGGATGAGCAGTTCTTC. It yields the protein CASSIGEGARDEQFF.

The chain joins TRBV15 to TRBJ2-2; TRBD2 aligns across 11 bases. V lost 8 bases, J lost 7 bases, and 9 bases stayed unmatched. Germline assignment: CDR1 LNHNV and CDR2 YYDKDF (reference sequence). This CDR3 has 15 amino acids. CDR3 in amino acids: CATGSRGTSGGELFF. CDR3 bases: TGTGCCACCGGGAGTAGGGGGACTAGCGGCGGGGAGCTGTTTTTT.

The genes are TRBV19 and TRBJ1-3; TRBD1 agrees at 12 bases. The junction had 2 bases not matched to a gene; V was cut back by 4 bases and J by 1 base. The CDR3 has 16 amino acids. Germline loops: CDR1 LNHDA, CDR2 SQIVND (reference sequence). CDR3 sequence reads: CASSTGQGASGNTIYF. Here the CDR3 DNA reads TGTGCCAGTAGTACGGGACAGGGGGCTTCTGGAAACACCATATATTTT.

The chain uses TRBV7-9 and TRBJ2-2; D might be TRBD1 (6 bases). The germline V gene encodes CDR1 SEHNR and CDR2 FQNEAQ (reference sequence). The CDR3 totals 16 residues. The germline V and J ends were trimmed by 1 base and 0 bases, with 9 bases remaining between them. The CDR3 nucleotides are TGTGCCAGCAGCTTAGTCAGGGGTTCGAACACCGGGGAGCTGTTTTTT. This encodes CASSLVRGSNTGELFF. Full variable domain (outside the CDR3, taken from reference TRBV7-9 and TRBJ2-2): DTGVSQNPRHKITKRGQNVTFRCDPISEHNRLYWYRQTLGQGPEFLTYFQNEAQLEKSRLLSDRFSAERPKGSFSTLEIQRTEQGDSAMYLCASSLVRGSNTGELFFGEGSRLTVL.